The 6 T cell receptor beta chains reported below all come from one sample, sequenced in a study of CD4 T cells in relation to SARS-CoV-2 and coronaviruses. Measured with immunoSEQ multiplex PCR; TCRdb has only the in-frame clones, and not every one. Of 20,000 or so clones in the sample, roughly four fifths were seen once. CD4+ T cells from unexposed donors were obtained before the COVID-19 pandemic (2011-2018). The cells were cultured for approximately ten days before CD4+ T cells were isolated. These TCRs are of unknown antigen specificity. Source material: CD4+ T cells from PBMCs, cultured in vitro. The receptor source for this set is a human donor in good health.

The CDR3 here is CASRQSGETQYF. DNA of the CDR3: TGTGCCAGTCGTCAATCGGGGGAGACCCAGTACTTC. The chain uses TRBV19 and TRBJ2-5, with D maybe TRBD2 (5 bases). The CDR3 is made up of 12 amino acids. V dropped 8 bases and J dropped 5 bases, with 12 bases sitting between them. Looked up from germline, CDR1 is LNHDA and CDR2 is SQIVND (reference sequence).

The DNA of the CDR3 is TGTGCCAGCAGCCAAACTAGCGGGAGGTCAGATACGCAGTATTTT. This encodes CASSQTSGRSDTQYF. The chain couples TRBV4-2 to TRBJ2-3; TRBD2 matches 12 bases. CDR3 length: 15 residues. The trim removed 2 bases at V and 4 bases at J, leaving 1 base unmatched. In germline, CDR1 is LGHNA, CDR2 YNFKEQ.

CDR3 sequence reads: CASRTSRRGTDTQYF. DNA of the CDR3: TGTGCCAGCAGGACTAGCCGGCGAGGCACAGATACGCAGTATTTT. The chain carries TRBV28 and TRBJ2-3, with 7 positions matching TRBD2. V trimming: 6 bases; J trimming: 1 base; junction bases outside the gene matches: 7. Germline CDR1 is MDHEN and CDR2 is SYDVKM. CDR3 length: 15 residues.

V is TRBV5-6 and J is TRBJ2-7; D gene ambiguous. CDR3 length: 13 amino acids. V was pared by 0 bases and J by 3 bases, with 7 bases between. The germline gives CDR1 SGHDT, CDR2 YYEEEE. The CDR3 nucleotides are TGTGCCAGCAGCTTGGAGGCGGTCTACGAGCAGTACTTC. Amino acid sequence: CASSLEAVYEQYF. Combining the CDR3 with reference TRBV5-6 and TRBJ2-7 gives the whole variable domain DAGVTQSPTHLIKTRGQQVTLRCSPKSGHDTVSWYQQALGQGPQFIFQYYEEEERQRGNFPDRFSGHQFPNYSSELNVNALLLGDSALYLCASSLEAVYEQYFGPGTRLTVT.

V and J are TRBV4-1 and TRBJ2-4; D is uncertain. Germline CDR1 is MGHRA and CDR2 is YSYEKL. CDR3 length: 15 residues. V was pared by 3 bases and J by 2 bases, with 11 bases between. CDR3 residues: CASSQFSGTKNIQYF. DNA for the CDR3: TGCGCCAGCAGCCAGTTTTCTGGTACCAAAAACATTCAGTACTTC.

The chain joins TRBV7-8 to TRBJ1-6; TRBD1 matches at 7 bases. The CDR3 extends over 16 amino acids. Germline trimming cut 5 bases from V and 10 bases from J; bases unmatched to any gene: 14. Germline V gene data show CDR1 as SGHVS and CDR2 as FQNEAQ. The CDR3 is CASSQRSTGVGSPLHF. The DNA for the CDR3 is TGTGCCAGCAGCCAAAGGAGCACAGGGGTTGGGTCACCCCTCCACTTT.